This section outlines one T cell receptor beta chain sequence together with its context. The antigen is not known. CDR3 length: 14 amino acids. Trimming cost V 0 bases and J 3 bases, with 8 bases left between them. CDR1 is ENHRY, CDR2 SYGVKD, per germline. The data belong to a study of identical twins. Overall study findings and caveats: The models gave estimates that fell short of the out-of-frame TCR alpha sharing seen in monozygotic twins.

TCRdb processed the 5' RACE reads anew with MiXCR; each CDR3 protein has one entry. The table shows 650,000 to 750,000 distinct CDR3 sequences, with 21% occurring only once. The same sample was also used in a study of T cells expressing NK-cell markers. That paper states: The TCR beta repertoires originated in sorted CD3+CD56+NKG2C+, CD3+CD56+NKG2C- and CD3+CD56-NKG2C+ T cells. Dominant NKG2C+ clonotypes made up roughly 1.0-8% of CD8+ T cells in roughly six donors. Dominance of the CD3+CD56-NKG2C+ fraction by these clonotypes also held in a handful of donors.

The sequencing input was PBMCs. The TCR originated in a woman aged 18 to 35 in good health. This chain uses TRBV10-3 with TRBJ2-5, with no clear D. The CDR3 region is CAISESGRKETQYF. The CDR3 DNA is TGTGCCATCAGTGAGTCGGGCAGAAAAGAGACCCAGTACTTC.